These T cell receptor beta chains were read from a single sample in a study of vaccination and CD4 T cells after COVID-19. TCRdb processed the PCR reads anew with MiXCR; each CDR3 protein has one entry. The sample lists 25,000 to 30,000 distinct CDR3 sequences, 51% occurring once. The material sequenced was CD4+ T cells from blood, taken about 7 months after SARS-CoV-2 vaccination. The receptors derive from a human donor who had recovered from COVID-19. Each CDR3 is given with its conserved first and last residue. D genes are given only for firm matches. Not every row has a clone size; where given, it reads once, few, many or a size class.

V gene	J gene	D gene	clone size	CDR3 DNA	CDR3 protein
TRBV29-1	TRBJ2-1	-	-	TGCAGCGTTGGGGAGTCCACCTCCTACAATGAGCAGTTCTTC	CSVGESTSYNEQFF
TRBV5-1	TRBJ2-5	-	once	TGCGCCAGCAGCTTGGTTCAGGTATACCAAGAGACCCAGTACTTC	CASSLVQVYQETQYF
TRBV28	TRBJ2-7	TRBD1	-	TGTGCCAGCAGTTCCGGACAGGGTACCTACGAGCAGTACTTC	CASSSGQGTYEQYF
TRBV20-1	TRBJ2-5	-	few	TGCAGTGCTCACCCCCCATTGGGGGAGAAGGGAGAGACCCAGTACTTC	CSAHPPLGEKGETQYF
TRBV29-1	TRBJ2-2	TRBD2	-	TGCAGCGTTGTACTAGCGGCGAACACCGGGGAGCTGTTTTTT	CSVVLAANTGELFF
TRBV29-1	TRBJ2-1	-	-	TGCAGCGTTGGTCCCCGACTTACAAGGGGCGAGCAGTTCTTC	CSVGPRLTRGEQFF
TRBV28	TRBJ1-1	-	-	TGTGCCAGCAGTCCGTGGCGACAGAACACTGAAGCTTTCTTT	CASSPWRQNTEAFF
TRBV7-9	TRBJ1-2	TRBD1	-	TGTGCCAGCAGCGTTGGACAGGGGGGAAGCTATGGCTACACCTTC	CASSVGQGGSYGYTF
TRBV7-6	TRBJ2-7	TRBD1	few	TGTGCCAGCAGTCCCGGGACAGGGTCCTACGAGCAGTACTTC	CASSPGTGSYEQYF
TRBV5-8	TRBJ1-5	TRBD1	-	TGTGCCAGCAGTTCGACAGGGCAGAGAGGTCAGCCCCAGCATTTT	CASSSTGQRGQPQHF
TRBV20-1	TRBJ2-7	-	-	TGCAGCCCCTGCGGCAGGGATTACGAGCAGTACTTC	CSPCGRDYEQYF
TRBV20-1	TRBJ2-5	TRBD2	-	TGCAGTGCTAGAGGTCACTCTAGCGGGATAGAGACCCAGTACTTC	CSARGHSSGIETQYF
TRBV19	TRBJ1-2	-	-	TGTGCCAGTAGTCAGCCTAGGTCGCCTAACTATGGCTACACCTTC	CASSQPRSPNYGYTF
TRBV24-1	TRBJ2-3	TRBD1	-	TGTGCCACCAGTAGGACAGGTGGGGATACGCAGTATTTT	CATSRTGGDTQYF
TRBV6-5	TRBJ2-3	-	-	TGTGCCAGCAGTTACTCTTCCCCCGTCGGGCGCGCAGATACGCAGTATTTT	CASSYSSPVGRADTQYF
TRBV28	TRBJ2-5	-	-	TGTGCCAGCAGGTTTCAAGTCCAAGAGACCCAGTACTTC	CASRFQVQETQYF